This TCR beta chain originates from a study of cytomegalovirus exposure and HLA in healthy donors. General study points: For most TCR beta V segments, an earlier analysis put the productive rate at about 90% or about 30% of the time.

A multiplex PCR was run with 60 Vbeta primers and 13 Jbeta primers. The method was immunoSEQ multiplex PCR; TCRdb's version includes in-frame clones alone and lacks a portion of them. The table shows some 140,000 clones, with around 72% occurring only once. About this clone itself: What it recognizes is unknown.

The receptor comes from a woman in her 40s in good health and CMV-seronegative. Sequencing was performed on PBMCs.

In nucleotides, the CDR3 is TGTGCCAGCAGCCAAGAGTGGGACAGGGATGGCTACACCTTC. It yields the protein CASSQEWDRDGYTF. The chain couples TRBV14 to TRBJ1-2; 9 bases are a match to TRBD1. The CDR3 is made up of 14 amino acids. V was clipped by 0 bases and J by 6 bases; unmatched bases: 2. Germline CDR1 SGHDN, CDR2 FVKESK.